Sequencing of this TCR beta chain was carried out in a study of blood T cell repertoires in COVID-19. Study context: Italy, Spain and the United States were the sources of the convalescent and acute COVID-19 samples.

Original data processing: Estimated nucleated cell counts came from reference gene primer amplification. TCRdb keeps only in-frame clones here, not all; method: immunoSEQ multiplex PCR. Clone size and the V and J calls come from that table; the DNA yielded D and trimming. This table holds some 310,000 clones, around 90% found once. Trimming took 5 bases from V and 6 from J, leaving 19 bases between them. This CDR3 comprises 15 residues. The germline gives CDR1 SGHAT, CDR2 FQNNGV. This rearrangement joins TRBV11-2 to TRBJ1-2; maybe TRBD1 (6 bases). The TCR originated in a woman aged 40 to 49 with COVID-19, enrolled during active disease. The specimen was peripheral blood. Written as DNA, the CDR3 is TGTGCCAGCAGCCTAGTCCCCACAGGGCAGGATGGCTACACCTTC. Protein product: CASSLVPTGQDGYTF.